This is a list of T cell receptor beta chains from one sample in a study of blood T cell repertoires in COVID-19. Here immunoSEQ multiplex PCR was the method, and the copy in TCRdb shows in-frame clones only, minus some. The top ten hold over 1.5% of the sample, which has approximately 200,000 clones, 87% seen once. Sequenced sample: peripheral blood. The source of these receptors is a man aged 35-49 years with active or convalescent COVID-19. Each CDR3 is given with its conserved first and last residue. The order of the fields is CDR3 protein, CDR3 DNA, D gene, J gene, V gene, clone size. D genes are given only for firm matches. Part of the rows lack a size; the others show once, few, many or a class for expanded clones.

CDR3 protein: CASSASGSSGETQYF; CDR3 DNA: TGTGCCAGCAGTGCTAGCGGGAGTTCGGGGGAGACCCAGTACTTC; D gene: TRBD2; J gene: TRBJ2-5; V gene: TRBV9; clone size: .
CDR3 protein: CASSLETGIGEKLFF; CDR3 DNA: TGCGCCAGCAGCTTGGAGACAGGGATCGGTGAAAAACTGTTTTTT; D gene: TRBD1; J gene: TRBJ1-4; V gene: TRBV5-1; clone size: .
CDR3 protein: CASSTQQGARYEQYF; CDR3 DNA: TGCGCCAGCAGCACACAACAGGGGGCGCGGTACGAGCAGTACTTC; D gene: TRBD1; J gene: TRBJ2-7; V gene: TRBV5-1; clone size: few
CDR3 protein: CASSRGQANPEAFF; CDR3 DNA: TGCGCCAGCAGCAGGGGGCAGGCCAACCCGGAAGCTTTCTTT; D gene: TRBD1; J gene: TRBJ1-1; V gene: TRBV5-1; clone size: .
CDR3 protein: CASEPGANTGELFF; CDR3 DNA: TGTGCCAGCGAACCGGGAGCGAACACCGGGGAGCTGTTTTTT; D gene: .; J gene: TRBJ2-2; V gene: TRBV2; clone size: .
CDR3 protein: CASSQDDGGGTDTQYF; CDR3 DNA: TGTGCCAGCAGCCAGGACGACGGAGGGGGCACAGATACGCAGTATTTT; D gene: .; J gene: TRBJ2-3; V gene: TRBV4-2; clone size: .
CDR3 protein: CASSLARTAHYEQYF; CDR3 DNA: TGTGCCAGCAGTCTAGCAAGGACAGCACACTACGAGCAGTACTTC; D gene: .; J gene: TRBJ2-7; V gene: TRBV3-1/TRBV3-2; clone size: .
CDR3 protein: CASSPSEGSYEQYF; CDR3 DNA: TGTGCCAGCAGCCCTAGCGAAGGCTCCTACGAGCAGTACTTC; D gene: .; J gene: TRBJ2-7; V gene: TRBV7-2; clone size: once
CDR3 protein: CASSSQGYGYTF; CDR3 DNA: TGTGCCAGCAGTTCACAGGGCTATGGCTACACCTTC; D gene: .; J gene: TRBJ1-2; V gene: TRBV28; clone size: .
CDR3 protein: CASIPSDAGGEQYF; CDR3 DNA: TGCGCCAGCATTCCCTCGGATGCGGGCGGCGAGCAGTACTTC; D gene: .; J gene: TRBJ2-7; V gene: TRBV5-1; clone size: .
CDR3 protein: CASSPGTGRTEAFF; CDR3 DNA: TGTGCCAGCAGCCCCGGGACAGGGAGGACTGAAGCTTTCTTT; D gene: TRBD1; J gene: TRBJ1-1; V gene: TRBV7-2; clone size: .
CDR3 protein: CASSLVAGVGTEAFF; CDR3 DNA: TGTGCCAGCAGCTTGGTGGCAGGGGTGGGCACTGAAGCTTTCTTT; D gene: .; J gene: TRBJ1-1; V gene: TRBV5-6; clone size: .
CDR3 protein: CASSKTGGGNQPQHF; CDR3 DNA: TGTGCCAGCAGTAAGACAGGGGGTGGCAATCAGCCCCAGCATTTT; D gene: TRBD1; J gene: TRBJ1-5; V gene: TRBV2; clone size: .
CDR3 protein: CASKGLSGNIQYF; CDR3 DNA: TGTGCCAGCAAAGGTTTATCAGGAAACATTCAGTACTTC; D gene: .; J gene: TRBJ2-4; V gene: TRBV27; clone size: once
CDR3 protein: CAISVLGGLEAFF; CDR3 DNA: TGTGCCATCAGTGTATTAGGGGGCCTCGAAGCTTTCTTT; D gene: TRBD1; J gene: TRBJ1-1; V gene: TRBV10-3; clone size: few
CDR3 protein: CSALQVNEQFF; CDR3 DNA: TGCAGCGCTTTACAGGTGAATGAGCAGTTCTTC; D gene: .; J gene: TRBJ2-1; V gene: TRBV29-1; clone size: .
CDR3 protein: CAWSARGGTWNTEAFF; CDR3 DNA: TGTGCCTGGAGTGCACGGGGGGGCACTTGGAACACTGAAGCTTTCTTT; D gene: .; J gene: TRBJ1-1; V gene: TRBV30; clone size: .
CDR3 protein: CASSGSERPSYEQYF; CDR3 DNA: TGTGCCAGCAGCGGGTCGGAGCGCCCCTCCTACGAGCAGTACTTC; D gene: .; J gene: TRBJ2-7; V gene: TRBV5-4; clone size: .
CDR3 protein: CASDPSGYGYTF; CDR3 DNA: TGCGCCAGCGACCCGTCGGGGTATGGCTACACCTTC; D gene: .; J gene: TRBJ1-2; V gene: TRBV5-1; clone size: .
CDR3 protein: CASSLALVHEQYF; CDR3 DNA: TGTGCCAGCAGCTTAGCGCTAGTCCACGAGCAGTACTTC; D gene: .; J gene: TRBJ2-7; V gene: TRBV11-2; clone size: once
CDR3 protein: CASSLGRLNTEAFF; CDR3 DNA: TGCGCCAGCAGCTTGGGCAGGCTCAACACTGAAGCTTTCTTT; D gene: .; J gene: TRBJ1-1; V gene: TRBV5-1; clone size: .
CDR3 protein: CASTTAGTGFYNEQFF; CDR3 DNA: TGCGCCAGCACCACCGCCGGGACAGGGTTTTACAATGAGCAGTTCTTC; D gene: TRBD1; J gene: TRBJ2-1; V gene: TRBV10-2; clone size: .
CDR3 protein: CAISESIGPDRGDQPQHF; CDR3 DNA: TGTGCCATCAGTGAGTCTATCGGCCCGGACAGGGGGGATCAGCCCCAGCATTTT; D gene: TRBD1; J gene: TRBJ1-5; V gene: TRBV10-3; clone size: .
CDR3 protein: CATSDSGRRQGLQPQHF; CDR3 DNA: TGTGCCACCAGTGATTCGGGGCGCCGACAGGGACTTCAGCCCCAGCATTTT; D gene: TRBD1; J gene: TRBJ1-5; V gene: TRBV24-1; clone size: .
CDR3 protein: CASSQGGWTNTEAFF; CDR3 DNA: TGTGCCAGCAGCCAAGGGGGCTGGACAAACACTGAAGCTTTCTTT; D gene: .; J gene: TRBJ1-1; V gene: TRBV3-1/TRBV3-2; clone size: .
CDR3 protein: CASSLPPGGSSTDTQYF; CDR3 DNA: TGCGCCAGCAGTTTACCGCCGGGGGGCTCTAGCACAGATACGCAGTATTTT; D gene: .; J gene: TRBJ2-3; V gene: TRBV5-1; clone size: .
CDR3 protein: CASSQQGLDTPDSPLHF; CDR3 DNA: TGTGCCAGCAGTCAGCAGGGACTCGACACCCCGGATTCACCCCTCCACTTT; D gene: .; J gene: TRBJ1-6; V gene: TRBV27; clone size: .
CDR3 protein: CASSGTAYNEQFF; CDR3 DNA: TGCGCCAGCAGTGGGACAGCTTACAATGAGCAGTTCTTC; D gene: .; J gene: TRBJ2-1; V gene: TRBV10-2; clone size: .
CDR3 protein: CASSQRTPGDYGYTF; CDR3 DNA: TGCGCCAGCAGCCAACGAACCCCAGGGGACTATGGCTACACCTTC; D gene: .; J gene: TRBJ1-2; V gene: TRBV4-1; clone size: .
CDR3 protein: CASSLRFAGRNTIYF; CDR3 DNA: TGTGCCAGCAGTTTACGTTTTGCAGGGAGGAACACCATATATTTT; D gene: .; J gene: TRBJ1-3; V gene: TRBV28; clone size: .
CDR3 protein: CASSSWTGGSYGYTF; CDR3 DNA: TGTGCCAGCAGCTCTTGGACAGGGGGTAGTTATGGCTACACCTTC; D gene: TRBD1; J gene: TRBJ1-2; V gene: TRBV7-3; clone size: .
CDR3 protein: CASSLYAGYYEQYF; CDR3 DNA: TGCGCCAGCAGCTTGTACGCAGGTTACTACGAGCAGTACTTC; D gene: .; J gene: TRBJ2-7; V gene: TRBV5-1; clone size: .
CDR3 protein: CASQPRPRTERKLNEKLFF; CDR3 DNA: TGTGCCAGCCAACCGAGACCAAGGACAGAAAGAAAACTAAATGAAAAACTGTTTTTT; D gene: .; J gene: TRBJ1-4; V gene: TRBV28; clone size: .
CDR3 protein: CASLGQNQPQHF; CDR3 DNA: TGTGCCAGCTTGGGACAGAATCAGCCCCAGCATTTT; D gene: TRBD1; J gene: TRBJ1-5; V gene: TRBV28; clone size: .
CDR3 protein: CASMTENYGYTF; CDR3 DNA: TGTGCCAGCATGACAGAAAACTATGGCTACACCTTC; D gene: .; J gene: TRBJ1-2; V gene: TRBV28; clone size: once
CDR3 protein: CASSLTGGWPSSYNSPLHF; CDR3 DNA: TGTGCCAGCAGCCTAACAGGGGGTTGGCCGAGCTCCTATAATTCACCCCTCCACTTT; D gene: TRBD1; J gene: TRBJ1-6; V gene: TRBV11-2; clone size: .
CDR3 protein: CASSTKLQGVTNEKLFF; CDR3 DNA: TGTGCCAGCAGCACAAAACTTCAGGGGGTAACTAATGAAAAACTGTTTTTT; D gene: TRBD1; J gene: TRBJ1-4; V gene: TRBV5-4; clone size: .
CDR3 protein: CASSRLTGANTEAFF; CDR3 DNA: TGTGCCAGCAGCCGATTGACAGGCGCGAACACTGAAGCTTTCTTT; D gene: .; J gene: TRBJ1-1; V gene: TRBV14; clone size: .
CDR3 protein: CASSDRTSGYEQYF; CDR3 DNA: TGTGCCAGCAGTGATCGGACTAGCGGTTACGAGCAGTACTTC; D gene: TRBD2; J gene: TRBJ2-7; V gene: TRBV27; clone size: .
CDR3 protein: CASSPQSVVNTEAFF; CDR3 DNA: TGTGCCAGCAGCCCCCAGTCTGTTGTGAACACTGAAGCTTTCTTT; D gene: .; J gene: TRBJ1-1; V gene: TRBV16; clone size: .
CDR3 protein: CASKQNGHEQYF; CDR3 DNA: TGTGCCAGCAAACAGAATGGCCACGAGCAGTACTTC; D gene: .; J gene: TRBJ2-7; V gene: TRBV2; clone size: .
CDR3 protein: CAWSDTGATNEKLFF; CDR3 DNA: TGTGCCTGGAGTGATACAGGGGCAACTAATGAAAAACTGTTTTTT; D gene: TRBD1; J gene: TRBJ1-4; V gene: TRBV30; clone size: .
CDR3 protein: CASSLRDQGTGELFF; CDR3 DNA: TGTGCCAGCAGCTTAAGGGATCAGGGCACCGGGGAGCTGTTTTTT; D gene: .; J gene: TRBJ2-2; V gene: TRBV7-9; clone size: .